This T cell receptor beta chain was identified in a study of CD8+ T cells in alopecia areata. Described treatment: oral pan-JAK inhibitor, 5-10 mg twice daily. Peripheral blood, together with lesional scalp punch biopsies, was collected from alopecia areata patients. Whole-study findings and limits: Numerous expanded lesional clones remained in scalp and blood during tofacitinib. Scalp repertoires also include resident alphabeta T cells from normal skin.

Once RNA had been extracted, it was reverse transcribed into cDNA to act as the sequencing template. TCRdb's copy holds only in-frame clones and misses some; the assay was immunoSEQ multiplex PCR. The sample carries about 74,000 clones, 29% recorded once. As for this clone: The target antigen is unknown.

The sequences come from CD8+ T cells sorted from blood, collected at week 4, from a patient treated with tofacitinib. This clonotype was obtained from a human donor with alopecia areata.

The CDR3 nucleotides read TGCAGCGCCCCGGGGGGCATTGGTGAGCAGTTCTTC. Protein sequence: CSAPGGIGEQFF. V usage is TRBV29-1 and J usage is TRBJ2-1; D is possibly TRBD2 (7 bases). Per germline, CDR1 SQVTM and CDR2 ANQGSEA. This CDR3 contains 12 residues. Trimming removed 7 bases from V and 9 bases from J, with 16 bases in between.